Below, 14 T cell receptor beta chains from the same sample are listed, as sequenced in a study of human T cells and chemical hapten exposure. Time point in this sample: patch test 3, about 24 weeks after DPC sensitization. Treatment described: therapeutic diphenylcyclopropenone sensitization with weekly scalp DPC. TCRdb processed the RACE reads anew with MiXCR; each CDR3 protein has one entry. This table holds roughly 150,000 distinct CDR3 sequences, about a quarter found once. Source: whole blood, taken in connection with sensitization to the hapten diphenylcyclopropenone (DPC). The receptors stem from a woman younger than 35 with alopecia areata. Some clones in this sample may be carry-over from other donors' samples.

The chain recombines TRBV4-3 with TRBJ1-1; D is unclear. This CDR3 comprises 13 residues. Deletions cut 0 bases from V and 6 bases from J, with 8 bases between. Germline V CDR1 and CDR2: LGHNA, YSLEER. CDR3 region: CASSQDYAAEAFF. CDR3 bases: TGCGCCAGCAGCCAAGACTATGCGGCTGAAGCTTTCTTT.

A few counts support this clonotype. The chain couples TRBV29-1 to TRBJ1-1, with 7 bases identical to TRBD1. The CDR3 sequence is 12 residues long. V was pared by 0 bases and J by 11 bases, with 6 bases of the junction left unmatched. Germline-derived CDR1 and CDR2 are SQVTM and ANQGSEA. CDR3 loop: CSVEDPAGGAFF. As DNA, the CDR3 is TGCAGCGTTGAAGATCCCGCAGGGGGTGCTTTCTTT.

V is TRBV3-1 and J is TRBJ1-4, with D maybe TRBD1 (5 bases). V was pared by 3 bases and J by 6 bases, with 17 bases between. The CDR3 has 16 amino acids. Germline CDR1 and CDR2: LGHDT and YNNKEL (reference sequence). This chain's CDR3 is CASSHQQRTGDEKLFF. The CDR3 nucleotides are TGTGCCAGCAGCCACCAACAAAGAACGGGGGATGAAAAACTGTTTTTT.

This chain's CDR3 is CASSNTGDTEAFF. DNA for the CDR3: TGTGCCAGCAGTAATACAGGGGACACTGAAGCTTTCTTT. This chain joins TRBV12-3 or TRBV12-4 and TRBJ1-1; 7 nucleotides match TRBD1. With 5 bases clipped from V and 3 bases from J, the junction kept 3 bases outside the gene matches. The CDR3 length is 13 residues.

This clonotype has a handful of counts. V gene TRBV20-1 combines with J gene TRBJ1-6; 10 nucleotides agree with TRBD1. With V trimmed by 6 bases and J by 14 bases, 13 bases remained unmatched. This CDR3 spans 14 amino acids. Germline loops: CDR1 DFQATT, CDR2 SNEGSKA (reference sequence). The CDR3 region has the DNA TGCAGTGCGGACCGGGACAGGGGAATTCGGGCCCTCCACTTT. Amino acid sequence: CSADRDRGIRALHF.

V is TRBV4-1 and J is TRBJ2-1; maybe TRBD1 (5 bases). The germline gives CDR1 MGHRA, CDR2 YSYEKL. V dropped 3 bases and J dropped 4 bases, with 16 bases sitting between them. The CDR3 length is 16 residues. The CDR3 sequence: CASSQAQGVIYNEQFF. CDR3 DNA sequence: TGCGCCAGCAGCCAGGCCCAGGGTGTAATTTACAATGAGCAGTTCTTC.

The chain recombines TRBV18 with TRBJ1-1; D is possibly TRBD1 (5 bases). V shed 1 base and J shed 5 bases, with 11 bases lying between them. Germline assignment: CDR1 KGHSH and CDR2 LQKENI. There are 14 residues in the CDR3. This CDR3 reads CASSPQGLGTEAFF. In nucleotides, the CDR3 is TGTGCCAGCTCACCACAGGGGCTGGGGACTGAAGCTTTCTTT.

This clonotype was picked up many times. This sequence joins TRBV5-1 and TRBJ1-2; TRBD1 aligns across 7 bases. Germline lookup yields CDR1 SGHRS and CDR2 YFSETQ. The CDR3 extends over 14 amino acids. The V gene end was trimmed by 4 bases and the J gene end by 7 bases; junction bases not matched to a gene: 10. CDR3 coding DNA: TGCGCCAGCAGCCCCGGACAGGCTGGGGGTGGCTACACCTTC. Its protein is CASSPGQAGGGYTF.

The rearrangement joins TRBV15 to TRBJ2-2; D is possibly TRBD1 (6 bases). Trimming removed 5 bases from V and 4 bases from J, with 17 bases in between. The CDR3 loop spans 16 amino acids. Germline assignment: CDR1 LNHNV and CDR2 YYDKDF (reference sequence). CDR3: CATSLQKTGVTGELFF. For the CDR3, the DNA is TGTGCCACCAGCCTCCAGAAGACAGGAGTCACCGGGGAGCTGTTTTTT.

This clonotype was counted between two and nine times. This chain connects TRBV15 to TRBJ2-1; a weak D match, TRBD1 (5 bases). Between the trimmed V and J ends, which lost 1 base and 10 bases, there was a span of 8 bases. Germline assignment: CDR1 LNHNV and CDR2 YYDKDF (reference sequence). The CDR3 is 12 residues long. CDR3 residues: CATSRAGPEQFF. DNA of the CDR3: TGTGCCACCAGCAGAGCAGGGCCCGAGCAGTTCTTC. The complete variable domain, with remaining parts taken from reference TRBV15 and TRBJ2-1, reads DAMVIQNPRYQVTQFGKPVTLSCSQTLNHNVMYWYQQKSSQAPKLLFHYYDKDFNNEADTPDNFQSRRPNTSFCFLDIRSPGLGDTAMYLCATSRAGPEQFFGPGTRLTVL.

The sample holds a few counts of this clonotype. The chain has TRBV12-3 or TRBV12-4 and TRBJ2-3, with 7 bases aligning to TRBD2. J was trimmed by 2 bases and V by 5 bases; bases with no gene match: 7. This CDR3 has 15 amino acids. The DNA for the CDR3 is TGTGCCAGCAGTCCTCTAGCGGACCTCACAGATACGCAGTATTTT. Translation: CASSPLADLTDTQYF.

The chain is built from TRBV5-1 and TRBJ2-2; the D is unclear. The V and J ends lost 3 bases and 7 bases respectively, with 13 bases between them. Germline V lookup: CDR1 SGHRS, CDR2 YFSETQ. This CDR3 contains 14 residues. CDR3 sequence: CASSSFNSDGELFF. DNA for the CDR3: TGCGCCAGCAGCTCGTTTAACAGTGACGGGGAGCTGTTTTTT.

This clonotype has more than one count but fewer than ten. V gene TRBV9 combines with J gene TRBJ2-3; 8 bases line up with TRBD1. Trimming at V came to 3 bases and at J to 0 bases, leaving 6 bases not matched to a gene. The CDR3 is 16 amino acids. Germline CDR1 reads SGDLS; CDR2 reads YYNGEE. The CDR3 is CASSGRQGTSTDTQYF. CDR3 DNA: TGTGCCAGCAGCGGTCGACAGGGGACTAGCACAGATACGCAGTATTTT.

Of note for this clonotype: The junction departs from the called germline gene at one end, perhaps through a read error. J is TRBJ1-1 and V is TRBV13; 8 positions match TRBD1. From germline, CDR1 is PRHDT and CDR2 FYEKMQ (reference sequence). The CDR3 spans 14 residues. CDR3 in DNA: TGTGCCGGCAGCCTGGACAGGGTCTCTACTGAAGCTTTCTTT. This encodes CAGSLDRVSTEAFF.